The next 31 T cell receptor beta chains were all read from a single sample in a study of shared clonotypes between healthy human individuals. Generated by immunoSEQ multiplex PCR, the TCRdb table keeps only in-frame clones and is missing some. The sample holds over a million clones, roughly 96% seen once. Sequences were obtained from naive CD4+ T cells sorted from blood. Specified subset: CD45RA+ positively selected. The receptors shown here come from a young man in good health.

Only one count was recorded for this clone. The V call is TRBV15, the J call TRBJ2-1, with 14 bases that match TRBD2. Germline V gene sequence: CDR1 LNHNV, CDR2 YYDKDF (reference sequence). V gave up 1 base and J gave up 6 bases; unmatched junction bases: 2. CDR3 size: 16 residues. Here the CDR3 DNA reads TGTGCCACCAGCAGAGTGGGACTAGCGGGAGCCAATGAGCAGTTCTTC. Protein: CATSRVGLAGANEQFF.

The rearrangement uses TRBV5-1 and TRBJ2-5; D call uncertain. Germline loops: CDR1 SGHRS, CDR2 YFSETQ. There are 16 residues in the CDR3. Trimming removed 7 bases from V and 4 bases from J, with 23 bases in between. For the CDR3, the DNA is TGCGCCAGCGCTCTACTCCTCCGCCAAGAGCCAGAGACCCAGTACTTC. Protein sequence: CASALLLRQEPETQYF.

The chain has TRBV19 and TRBJ2-5, with TRBD1 matching 8 bases. Losses at the gene ends were 6 bases for V and 4 bases for J; bases not matched to a gene: 10. The V gene's germline CDR1 is LNHDA and CDR2 SQIVND (reference sequence). The CDR3 contains 15 residues. CDR3 in DNA: TGTGCCAGTAGCAAAGACAGGGGCTCACGAGAGACCCAGTACTTC. Amino acids: CASSKDRGSRETQYF.

This CDR3 reads CASSLGAGVEQFF. Written as DNA, the CDR3 is TGTGCCAGCAGTTTAGGGGCAGGGGTTGAGCAGTTCTTC. This sequence joins TRBV28 and TRBJ2-1, with D possibly TRBD1 on 6 matching bases. Germline V CDR1 and CDR2: MDHEN, SYDVKM. There are 13 residues in the CDR3. Trimming shortened V by 2 bases and J by 9 bases, and 11 bases separated the two germline ends.

V is TRBV2 and J is TRBJ1-5; D is ambiguous. Germline CDR1 is SNHLY and CDR2 is FYNNEI. V lost 8 bases and J 3 bases, leaving 11 bases between the germline ends. The CDR3 totals 13 residues. The CDR3 protein is CASRESFNQPQHF. CDR3 DNA: TGTGCCAGCCGGGAGAGCTTCAATCAGCCCCAGCATTTT.

The CDR3 loop reads CASSESRFGSGRSHEQYF. The CDR3 nucleotides read TGCGCCAGCAGTGAGTCTCGGTTTGGTAGCGGGAGGTCCCACGAGCAGTACTTC. V usage is TRBV10-2 and J usage is TRBJ2-7, with TRBD2 matching over 10 bases. The V and J ends lost 0 bases and 5 bases, in that order; junction bases with no gene match: 13. Germline-derived CDR1 and CDR2 are WSHSY and SAAADI. The CDR3 extends over 18 amino acids.

The J gene is TRBJ2-1, the V gene TRBV9; D is possibly TRBD1 (7 bases). The germline V and J ends were trimmed by 0 bases and 4 bases, with 14 bases remaining between them. This CDR3 is 16 amino acids long. Germline V lookup: CDR1 SGDLS, CDR2 YYNGEE. This CDR3 reads CASSVEAGGRYNEQFF. Written as DNA, the CDR3 is TGTGCCAGCAGCGTAGAGGCAGGGGGGCGGTACAATGAGCAGTTCTTC.

This rearrangement joins TRBV5-1 to TRBJ2-4; D may be TRBD2 (6 bases). There are 13 residues in the CDR3. The germline V gene encodes CDR1 SGHRS and CDR2 YFSETQ. The V end lost 4 bases, the J end lost 3 bases, and 8 bases lay between the germline ends. The CDR3 bases are TGCGCCAGCAGCCTGGGGGGCAAAAACATTCAGTACTTC. It is translated as CASSLGGKNIQYF.

The chain combines TRBV5-1 with TRBJ2-5; no firm D call. Trimming removed 0 bases at V and 5 bases at J, with 11 bases between. This CDR3 is 14 amino acids long. Per the germline V gene, CDR1 is SGHRS and CDR2 is YFSETQ. The CDR3 spells CASSLGPNGETQYF. CDR3 coding DNA: TGCGCCAGCAGCTTGGGGCCGAACGGGGAGACCCAGTACTTC. Full variable domain (outside the CDR3, taken from reference TRBV5-1 and TRBJ2-5): KAGVTQTPRYLIKTRGQQVTLSCSPISGHRSVSWYQQTPGQGLQFLFEYFSETQRNKGNFPGRFSGRQFSNSRSEMNVSTLELGDSALYLCASSLGPNGETQYFGPGTRLLVL.

The rearrangement uses TRBV14 and TRBJ1-1, with unresolved D. Germline V lookup: CDR1 SGHDN, CDR2 FVKESK. Between the trimmed V and J ends, which lost 0 bases and 3 bases, there was a span of 5 bases. The CDR3 totals 13 residues. CDR3 nucleotide sequence: TGTGCCAGCAGCCAAGACTCCTACACTGAAGCTTTCTTT. Its translation is CASSQDSYTEAFF. Drawing the rest from reference TRBV14 and TRBJ1-1, the complete variable domain is EAGVTQFPSHSVIEKGQTVTLRCDPISGHDNLYWYRRVMGKEIKFLLHFVKESKQDESGMPNNRFLAERTGGTYSTLKVQPAELEDSGVYFCASSQDSYTEAFFGQGTRLTVV.

In its sample, this clone was seen many times. The J gene is TRBJ2-7, the V gene TRBV25-1; 7 positions agree with TRBD1. This CDR3 comprises 13 residues. The trim removed 4 bases at V and 2 bases at J, leaving 2 bases unmatched. In germline, CDR1 is MGHDK, CDR2 SYGVNS. CDR3 sequence reads: CASSAGTAYEQYF. DNA for the CDR3: TGTGCCAGCAGTGCCGGGACAGCCTACGAGCAGTACTTC.

The chain carries TRBV11-2 and TRBJ1-1; perhaps TRBD1 as D (5 bases). V gave up 4 bases and J gave up 1 base, with 10 bases separating them. Germline loops: CDR1 SGHAT, CDR2 FQNNGV. The CDR3 totals 14 residues. This CDR3 reads CASSSQTANTEAFF. The DNA for the CDR3 is TGTGCCAGCAGCTCGCAGACAGCGAACACTGAAGCTTTCTTT.

This chain uses TRBV27 with TRBJ1-3; the D gene is possibly TRBD1 (5 bases). V was pared by 3 bases and J by 4 bases, with 10 bases between. The CDR3 has 14 residues. Germline V lookup: CDR1 MNHEY, CDR2 SMNVEV (reference sequence). The CDR3 DNA follows: TGTGCCAGCAGTTTGGCGGGGGGAGGAAACACCATATATTTT. Its translation: CASSLAGGGNTIYF.

On this clone itself: The identical CDR3 is also encoded by other nucleotide sequences in the sample. The chain couples TRBV19 to TRBJ1-5; 7 bases line up with TRBD1. The CDR3 has 13 residues. Germline CDR1 reads LNHDA; CDR2 reads SQIVND (reference sequence). V shed 5 bases, J shed 2 bases, and the junction held 0 bases outside the gene matches. The CDR3: CASSQGGNQPQHF. The CDR3 DNA is TGTGCCAGTAGTCAGGGGGGCAATCAGCCCCAGCATTTT.

A note on this clone: Other DNA sequences in the same sample also yield this CDR3. V gene TRBV6-5 combines with J gene TRBJ2-3; D unclear. V was cut by 5 bases and J by 1 base, with 7 bases left in between. CDR1 and CDR2 (germline): MNHEY, SVGAGI. The CDR3 has 13 amino acids. CDR3 region: CASSLPGTDTQYF. The CDR3 DNA follows: TGTGCCAGCAGTCTCCCGGGCACAGATACGCAGTATTTT.

V gene TRBV7-2 combines with J gene TRBJ1-5, with TRBD1 matching 8 bases. The germline CDR1 and CDR2 sequences are SGHTA and FQGNSA. J lost 5 bases, V lost 4 bases, and 7 bases had no gene match. CDR3 length: 15 amino acids. The CDR3 region is CASSSQGARYQPQHF. The CDR3 bases are TGTGCCAGCAGCTCCCAGGGGGCTCGATATCAGCCCCAGCATTTT. Looking up the rest from reference TRBV7-2 and TRBJ1-5 gives the full variable domain: GAGVSQSPSNKVTEKGKDVELRCDPISGHTALYWYRQSLGQGLEFLIYFQGNSAPDKSGLPSDRFSAERTGGSVSTLTIQRTQQEDSAVYLCASSSQGARYQPQHFGDGTRLSIL.

The rearrangement uses TRBV5-1 and TRBJ2-7; 10 bases are shared with TRBD2. V shed 1 base, J shed 3 bases, and the junction held 13 bases outside the gene matches. The CDR3 has 18 residues. CDR1 and CDR2 from the germline V gene are SGHRS and YFSETQ. In DNA form, the CDR3 reads TGCGCCAGCAGCTTGCCCCTCCCCGGGACTAGCGTCAACTACGAGCAGTACTTC. Translated: CASSLPLPGTSVNYEQYF.

The chain links TRBV6-1 to TRBJ2-2; a weak D match, TRBD1 (5 bases). Germline V gene data show CDR1 as MNHNS and CDR2 as SASEGT. CDR3 length: 13 residues. V shed 4 bases and J shed 5 bases, with 8 bases lying between them. The CDR3 protein is CASSVSGTGELFF. As DNA, the CDR3 is TGTGCCAGCAGTGTGTCAGGGACCGGGGAGCTGTTTTTT.

Comment on this clone: Other DNA sequences in the same sample also yield this CDR3. The rearrangement joins TRBV5-1 to TRBJ2-1; 8 bases fit TRBD2. Germline V gene sequence: CDR1 SGHRS, CDR2 YFSETQ. The CDR3 is made up of 15 amino acids. Trimming cost V 2 bases and J 0 bases; bases outside gene matches: 1. This CDR3 reads CASSLAGDSYNEQFF. CDR3 in DNA: TGCGCCAGCAGCTTAGCGGGAGACTCCTACAATGAGCAGTTCTTC. Combining the CDR3 with reference TRBV5-1 and TRBJ2-1 gives the whole variable domain KAGVTQTPRYLIKTRGQQVTLSCSPISGHRSVSWYQQTPGQGLQFLFEYFSETQRNKGNFPGRFSGRQFSNSRSEMNVSTLELGDSALYLCASSLAGDSYNEQFFGPGTRLTVL.

This clone was recorded once. The V and J genes are TRBV10-1 and TRBJ2-2; D possibly corresponds to TRBD2 (6 bases). The ends were cut back, 4 bases at V and 7 bases at J, with 10 bases in the middle. The germline V gene encodes CDR1 WNHNN and CDR2 SYGVQD (reference sequence). The CDR3 length is 13 residues. CDR3 sequence reads: CASSALEGGELFF. CDR3 nucleotides: TGCGCCAGCAGTGCGCTGGAGGGCGGGGAGCTGTTTTTT.

This CDR3 is CASSLPSGGFGETQYF. CDR3 DNA sequence: TGTGCCAGCAGCTTACCAAGCGGGGGGTTCGGAGAGACCCAGTACTTC. V usage is TRBV5-4 and J usage is TRBJ2-5, with 9 positions matching TRBD2. Trimming took 2 bases from V and 4 from J; bases not matched to a gene: 9. CDR3 size: 16 residues. Germline-derived CDR1 and CDR2 are SGHNT and YYREEE (reference sequence).

The CDR3 bases are TGTGCCAGCAGGTTCCTCGATCAGCCCCAGCATTTT. This sequence encodes CASRFLDQPQHF. This chain connects TRBV7-2 to TRBJ1-5; the D is unclear. Germline V gene data show CDR1 as SGHTA and CDR2 as FQGNSA. Trimming removed 6 bases from V and 5 bases from J, with 8 bases in between. The CDR3 consists of 12 residues.

The chain combines TRBV27 with TRBJ2-4; D unresolved. In germline, CDR1 is MNHEY, CDR2 SMNVEV (reference sequence). The V end was cut by 3 bases, the J end by 10 bases, with 16 bases between. There are 14 residues in the CDR3. CDR3 sequence (DNA): TGTGCCAGCAGTTTCCGGGTCGGAGCGAAAATTCAGTACTTC. It specifies CASSFRVGAKIQYF.

The rearrangement links TRBV7-8 to TRBJ2-2; TRBD2 is a possible D gene (5 bases). The CDR3 has 16 amino acids. Trimming left V 4 bases short and J 6 bases short, with 18 bases between. Germline CDR1 reads SGHVS; CDR2 reads FQNEAQ. The CDR3 sequence: CASSSHPGLRAGELFF. The CDR3 DNA reads TGTGCCAGCAGCTCTCACCCCGGACTGAGGGCCGGGGAGCTGTTTTTT. Drawing the rest from reference TRBV7-8 and TRBJ2-2, the complete variable domain is GAGVSQSPRYKVAKRGQDVALRCDPISGHVSLFWYQQALGQGPEFLTYFQNEAQLDKSGLPSDRFFAERPEGSVSTLKIQRTQQEDSAVYLCASSSHPGLRAGELFFGEGSRLTVL.

The chain couples TRBV2 to TRBJ2-3, with unresolved D. Trimming removed 4 bases at V and 7 bases at J, with 15 bases between. Looked up from germline, CDR1 is SNHLY and CDR2 is FYNNEI. The CDR3 totals 14 residues. As DNA, the CDR3 is TGTGCCAGCAGTGCCGACGTTTCACGGAATACGCAGTATTTT. This sequence encodes CASSADVSRNTQYF.

V usage is TRBV6-4 and J usage is TRBJ1-1; no firm D call. Germline CDR1 reads MRHNA; CDR2 reads SNTAGT. CDR3 size: 13 residues. The V end lost 4 bases, the J end lost 0 bases, and 6 bases lay between the germline ends. CDR3 sequence: CASSASLNTEAFF. In nucleotides, the CDR3 is TGTGCCAGCAGTGCGAGTCTGAACACTGAAGCTTTCTTT.

This chain uses TRBV7-2 with TRBJ2-2; maybe TRBD2 (5 bases). The CDR3 is made up of 14 amino acids. Trimming took off 0 bases at V and 4 bases at J, with 6 bases between the two ends. Looked up from germline, CDR1 is SGHTA and CDR2 is FQGNSA. The CDR3 sequence: CASSLAEGTGELFF. DNA of the CDR3: TGTGCCAGCAGCTTAGCAGAGGGCACCGGGGAGCTGTTTTTT.

The V gene is TRBV30, the J gene TRBJ2-5, with D maybe TRBD2 (6 bases). From germline, CDR1 is GTSNPN and CDR2 SVGIG (reference sequence). V lost 2 bases and J 2 bases, leaving 12 bases between the germline ends. This CDR3 comprises 14 residues. The CDR3 DNA reads as TGTGCCTGGAGTCCCCTAGCGTATCAAGAGACCCAGTACTTC. This codes for CAWSPLAYQETQYF.

The chain combines TRBV5-1 with TRBJ2-7; perhaps TRBD2 as D (5 bases). Germline loops: CDR1 SGHRS, CDR2 YFSETQ. Trimming took off 3 bases at V and 6 bases at J, with 10 bases between the two ends. The CDR3 contains 12 residues. This CDR3 reads CASSSGITEQYF. In nucleotides, the CDR3 is TGCGCCAGCAGCTCCGGGATAACCGAGCAGTACTTC. The whole variable domain, remainder taken from reference TRBV5-1 and TRBJ2-7, is KAGVTQTPRYLIKTRGQQVTLSCSPISGHRSVSWYQQTPGQGLQFLFEYFSETQRNKGNFPGRFSGRQFSNSRSEMNVSTLELGDSALYLCASSSGITEQYFGPGTRLTVT.

The chain combines TRBV7-9 with TRBJ2-7; TRBD2 agrees at 9 bases. Germline trimming cut 5 bases from V and 5 bases from J; bases unmatched to any gene: 10. Germline CDR1 and CDR2: SEHNR and FQNEAQ (reference sequence). The CDR3 runs to 15 residues. The DNA for the CDR3 is TGTGCCAGCAGCCGAAGCAGCGGGAGGACCCACGAGCAGTACTTC. It translates to CASSRSSGRTHEQYF.

The rearrangement uses TRBV30 and TRBJ1-2; D possibly corresponds to TRBD1 (5 bases). This CDR3 comprises 11 residues. The germline V gene has CDR1 GTSNPN and CDR2 SVGIG (reference sequence). V lost 3 bases, J lost 8 bases, and 10 bases lay in between. The CDR3 here is CAWRGGLGYTF. The CDR3 DNA follows: TGTGCCTGGAGGGGGGGGTTGGGCTACACCTTC. The full variable domain, with the rest looked up from reference TRBV30 and TRBJ1-2, is SQTIHQWPATLVQPVGSPLSLECTVEGTSNPNLYWYRQAAGRGLQLLFYSVGIGQISSEVPQNLSASRPQDRQFILSSKKLLLSDSGFYLCAWRGGLGYTFGSGTRLTVV.